The rows below give T cell receptor beta chains drawn from one sample of a study of cytomegalovirus exposure and HLA in healthy donors. This table comes from immunoSEQ multiplex PCR, and its TCRdb copy is limited to in-frame clones, with some not included. The table includes roughly 250,000 clones, under 80% detected once. What was sequenced was PBMCs. Every receptor here comes from a female donor in good health and CMV-seronegative. The CDR3 runs from the conserved cysteine through the conserved F or W. The D gene is left open where the match is weak. Where a row states a size, it is once, few, many or the class of an expanded clone; other rows omit it.

v_gene	j_gene	d_gene	abundance	CDR3aa	CDR3nt
TRBV7-2	TRBJ2-7	TRBD2	few	CASSLKRAGVEEQYF	TGTGCCAGCAGCTTAAAAAGAGCGGGAGTGGAGGAGCAGTACTTC
TRBV9	TRBJ2-1	TRBD2	.	CASSVDGGGSSYNEQFF	TGTGCCAGCAGCGTAGACGGTGGCGGGAGCTCCTACAATGAGCAGTTCTTC
TRBV5-4	TRBJ1-5	TRBD1	once	CASSSGTGVAQPQHF	TGTGCCAGCAGCTCAGGGACAGGAGTCGCTCAGCCCCAGCATTTT
TRBV19	TRBJ1-2	TRBD1	.	CASSIDLPGQGRYGYTF	TGTGCCAGTAGTATAGATTTACCGGGACAGGGGCGCTATGGCTACACCTTC
TRBV25-1	TRBJ2-5	.	.	CASRGAGLGQETQYF	TGTGCCAGCAGGGGGGCAGGGTTGGGCCAAGAGACCCAGTACTTC
TRBV5-1	TRBJ2-2	TRBD1	.	CASSLGGTANTGELFF	TGCGCCAGCAGCTTGGGTGGGACAGCGAACACCGGGGAGCTGTTTTTT
TRBV19	TRBJ1-4	.	few	CASRAGLATNEKLFF	TGTGCCAGTCGCGCCGGACTAGCAACTAATGAAAAACTGTTTTTT
TRBV19	TRBJ1-2	TRBD1	.	CASSIGTGGFYTF	TGTGCCAGTAGTATTGGGACAGGGGGTTTTTACACCTTC
TRBV6-6	TRBJ1-5	.	.	CASTTGGKRQPQHF	TGTGCCAGCACCACGGGAGGAAAGCGGCAGCCCCAGCATTTT
TRBV7-9	TRBJ2-7	TRBD2	few	CSSSRSGIYEQYF	TGTTCCAGCTCCCGAAGCGGGATCTACGAGCAGTACTTC
TRBV27	TRBJ2-1	.	.	CASSSDSFNEQFF	TGTGCCAGCAGTTCTGACAGTTTCAATGAGCAGTTCTTC
TRBV27	TRBJ2-1	.	.	CASGPAGMPYNEQFF	TGTGCCAGCGGACCCGCCGGGATGCCCTACAATGAGCAGTTCTTC
TRBV18	TRBJ2-4	.	.	CASSLTVTKNIQYF	TGTGCCAGCTCACTGACAGTAACCAAAAACATTCAGTACTTC
TRBV7-9	TRBJ1-1	TRBD1	.	CSSSFGQGSNTEAFF	TGTTCCAGCAGCTTTGGACAGGGGTCGAACACTGAAGCTTTCTTT
TRBV7-9	TRBJ2-2	.	few	CASSLVAGTGELFF	TGTGCCAGCAGCTTAGTCGCAGGCACCGGGGAGCTGTTTTTT
TRBV11-3	TRBJ2-5	TRBD2	.	CASSHRSGSTQETQYF	TGTGCCAGCAGCCATAGGAGCGGGAGCACCCAAGAGACCCAGTACTTC
TRBV11-2	TRBJ2-3	TRBD2	.	CASSPGLAGGDTQYF	TGTGCCAGCAGCCCCGGACTAGCGGGAGGAGATACGCAGTATTTT
TRBV7-9	TRBJ2-3	TRBD2	.	CASSFYIGRKLDTQYF	TGTGCCAGCAGCTTCTATATCGGGAGGAAACTAGATACGCAGTATTTT
TRBV20-1	TRBJ1-4	.	once	CRQPTNEKLFF	TGCAGACAACCAACTAATGAAAAACTGTTTTTT
TRBV5-6	TRBJ1-2	TRBD1	.	CASSGRTGGRGYTF	TGTGCCAGCAGCGGACGGACAGGGGGCAGAGGCTACACCTTC
TRBV4-1	TRBJ2-7	.	few	CASSQELQGYEQYF	TGCGCCAGCAGCCAAGAGCTACAGGGCTACGAGCAGTACTTC
TRBV29-1	TRBJ1-1	.	.	CSVVHRNTEAFF	TGCAGCGTTGTACATCGGAACACTGAAGCTTTCTTT
TRBV13	TRBJ2-1	TRBD2	.	CASSPSSGRNNEQFF	TGTGCCAGCAGCCCATCTAGCGGGAGAAACAATGAGCAGTTCTTC
TRBV27	TRBJ2-5	TRBD2	.	CASGSSGRETQYF	TGTGCCAGCGGATCTAGCGGTAGAGAGACCCAGTACTTC
TRBV28	TRBJ2-7	TRBD1	.	CASGEGTGFYEQYF	TGTGCCAGCGGGGAGGGGACAGGGTTCTACGAGCAGTACTTC
TRBV29-1	TRBJ2-1	TRBD2	.	CSVVRTSGYNEQFF	TGCAGCGTTGTAAGGACTAGCGGGTACAATGAGCAGTTCTTC
TRBV7-9	TRBJ2-7	TRBD1	.	CSSSRQGREQYF	TGTTCCAGCAGTCGACAGGGACGTGAGCAGTACTTC
TRBV5-4	TRBJ1-5	.	few	CASSSTGSNQPQHF	TGTGCCAGCAGCTCAACAGGGAGCAATCAGCCCCAGCATTTT
TRBV7-6	TRBJ1-2	TRBD1	.	CASSLTLTGVGYTF	TGTGCCAGCAGCTTGACCCTGACAGGGGTGGGCTACACCTTC
TRBV28	TRBJ1-1	.	.	CASSLGAGTEAFF	TGTGCCAGCAGTTTAGGGGCCGGCACTGAAGCTTTCTTT
TRBV27	TRBJ2-2	.	once	CASSLLANPQNTGELFF	TGTGCCAGCAGTTTGCTAGCGAACCCCCAAAACACCGGGGAGCTGTTTTTT
TRBV7-9	TRBJ1-1	TRBD1	.	CASIPGQGEDTEAFF	TGTGCCAGCATCCCGGGACAGGGGGAGGATACTGAAGCTTTCTTT